The next 31 T cell receptor beta chains were all read from a single sample in a study of blood T cells in healthy people across ages. With a J-beta primer mix and a sample-barcoded 5' primer, a second PCR ran about 7 to 11 cycles. In TCRdb, the 5' RACE reads were re-called with MiXCR into one record per CDR3 protein. The repertoire holds around 1.5 million distinct CDR3 sequences, with 30% to 35% as singletons. Material: blood. The source is a woman in her thirties in good health.

This clonotype has more than one count but fewer than ten. The chain joins TRBV20-1 to TRBJ1-5, with D perhaps TRBD1 (6 bases). The germline CDR1 and CDR2 sequences are DFQATT and SNEGSKA (reference sequence). This CDR3 is built from 17 residues. Trimming took 1 base from V and 2 from J, leaving 18 bases between them. The CDR3 spells CSARGVPGARGNQPQHF. The CDR3 DNA follows: TGCAGTGCTAGAGGTGTTCCGGGGGCGCGAGGCAATCAGCCCCAGCATTTT.

The table lists this clonotype with a count of one. This chain's CDR3 is CASRCSSTYEQYF. As DNA, the CDR3 is TGTGCCAGCAGATGTTCCTCTACCTACGAGCAGTACTTC. This rearrangement joins TRBV27 to TRBJ2-7; D remains ambiguous. This CDR3 region has 13 residues. Germline V lookup: CDR1 MNHEY, CDR2 SMNVEV (reference sequence). V lost 6 bases to trimming and J lost 2 bases, with 11 bases between them.

As DNA, the CDR3 is TGCAGTGCTAGAGGGACAGCCACAGGGCCCCAGCATTTT. This encodes CSARGTATGPQHF. The V and J genes are TRBV20-1 and TRBJ1-5, with D perhaps matching TRBD1 (6 bases). This CDR3 region has 13 residues. V lost 1 base, J lost 9 bases, and 13 bases lay in between. Germline V gene lookup returns CDR1 DFQATT and CDR2 SNEGSKA (reference sequence).

This rearrangement joins TRBV3-1 to TRBJ1-1; 8 nucleotides align to TRBD1. The CDR3 is 18 amino acids. Germline CDR1 reads LGHDT; CDR2 reads YNNKEL (reference sequence). With V trimmed by 0 bases and J by 1 base, 10 bases remained unmatched. In DNA form, the CDR3 reads TGTGCCAGCAGCCAAGATCTTAAGACAGGGGATCGGAACACTGAAGCTTTCTTT. Its translation is CASSQDLKTGDRNTEAFF. The full variable domain, with the rest looked up from reference TRBV3-1 and TRBJ1-1, is DTAVSQTPKYLVTQMGNDKSIKCEQNLGHDTMYWYKQDSKKFLKIMFSYNNKELIINETVPNRFSPKSPDKAHLNLHINSLELGDSAVYFCASSQDLKTGDRNTEAFFGQGTRLTVV.

The chain joins TRBV24-1 to TRBJ2-3, with TRBD2 matching 10 bases. This CDR3 region has 17 residues. Germline CDR1 KGHDR, CDR2 SFDVKD. Germline trimming cut 4 bases from V and 4 bases from J; bases unmatched to any gene: 10. This CDR3 is CATSDPNLAGVADTQYF. The CDR3 DNA reads TGTGCCACCAGTGACCCCAATCTAGCGGGAGTGGCAGATACGCAGTATTTT.

This clonotype was observed a handful of times. The chain recombines TRBV29-1 with TRBJ2-3; D is perhaps TRBD1 (6 bases). V lost 4 bases, J lost 4 bases, and 18 bases lay in between. Germline CDR1 and CDR2: SQVTM and ANQGSEA. There are 15 residues in the CDR3. Here the CDR3 reads CSVVGGEDGADTQYF. The CDR3 DNA reads TGCAGCGTTGTAGGGGGAGAAGACGGCGCAGATACGCAGTATTTT.

The CDR3 is CASSDELDLLYEQYF. DNA for the CDR3: TGTGCCAGCAGTGATGAGCTAGACCTACTCTACGAGCAGTACTTC. The gene calls are TRBV6-6 and TRBJ2-5, with no clear D. The closer fit of TRBJ2-7 to the DNA end suggests the J call may be wrong. CDR1 MNHNY and CDR2 SVGAGI come from the germline V gene (reference sequence). This CDR3 has 15 residues.

This clonotype was picked up a small number of times. This sequence joins TRBV7-3 and TRBJ2-3; D may match TRBD1 or TRBD2 (6 bases each). The ends were cut back, 5 bases at V and 7 bases at J, with 19 bases in the middle. CDR1 and CDR2 (germline): SGHTA, FQGTGA. The CDR3 length is 15 residues. The CDR3 reads CASSPTPGAPNTQYF. CDR3 bases: TGTGCCAGCAGCCCCACCCCGGGGGCTCCGAATACGCAGTATTTT.

The V call is TRBV20-1, the J call TRBJ2-3, with D perhaps matching TRBD2 (5 bases). Trimming took 4 bases from V and 5 from J, leaving 16 bases between them. The CDR3 length is 14 residues. Germline-derived CDR1 and CDR2 are DFQATT and SNEGSKA (reference sequence). The CDR3 coding sequence is TGCAGTGCTAACGACGGGGAGAAAGGAGATACGCAGTATTTT. Encoded protein: CSANDGEKGDTQYF.

This clonotype was seen many times. The J gene is TRBJ2-6, the V gene TRBV29-1; 10 nucleotides line up with TRBD1. Germline loops: CDR1 SQVTM, CDR2 ANQGSEA. The CDR3 runs 19 residues. J gave up 0 bases and V 4 bases, and 12 bases lay outside the gene matches. The CDR3 here is CSVGGFAGQGTSGANVLTF. CDR3 bases: TGCAGCGTTGGTGGGTTTGCGGGACAGGGGACCTCTGGGGCCAACGTCCTGACTTTC.

This clonotype came up once. Its ends do not fully match the called genes, so a read error is possible. The chain has TRBV5-1 and TRBJ2-5; the match to TRBD2 covers 8 bases. Germline lookup yields CDR1 SGHRS and CDR2 YFSETQ. This CDR3 is 17 amino acids long. CDR3 amino acids: CASSLVDSSGHQGTQYF. Here the CDR3 DNA reads TGCGCCAGCAGCTTGGTAGATTCTAGCGGGCACCAAGGGACCCAGTACTTC.

This clonotype was recorded a few times. CDR3 residues: CASSPENPTGYTF. CDR3 nucleotide sequence: TGTGCCAGCAGTCCCGAAAACCCCACGGGCTACACCTTC. J is TRBJ1-2 and V is TRBV7-2; D gene unclear. Germline CDR1 reads SGHTA; CDR2 reads FQGNSA. V lost 6 bases and J lost 8, with 16 bases in between. CDR3 length: 13 amino acids.

The chain couples TRBV20-1 to TRBJ2-1, with 7 positions matching TRBD1. The germline CDR1 and CDR2 sequences are DFQATT and SNEGSKA (reference sequence). CDR3 size: 16 residues. Unmatched junction bases numbered 10, after V lost 2 bases and J lost 3 bases. CDR3 region: CSARSRTGYHYNEQFF. CDR3 nucleotides: TGCAGTGCTAGATCCCGGACAGGATATCACTACAATGAGCAGTTCTTC.

The V gene is TRBV20-1, the J gene TRBJ1-5; no clear D. V was clipped by 0 bases and J by 3 bases, with 12 bases between them. This CDR3 has 15 residues. Per the germline V gene, CDR1 is DFQATT and CDR2 is SNEGSKA (reference sequence). The CDR3 bases are TGCAGTGCTAGAGAGTTAGGGCCCGTCAATCAGCCCCAGCATTTT. It codes for CSARELGPVNQPQHF.

DNA for the CDR3: TGTGCCACCAGCAGAGAGCCGTCAGGGAGGCTTGGCGAGCAGTACTTC. Protein: CATSREPSGRLGEQYF. V gene TRBV15 combines with J gene TRBJ2-7, with D perhaps TRBD2 (6 bases). CDR1 is LNHNV and CDR2 is YYDKDF in the germline V gene (reference sequence). The CDR3 is made up of 16 amino acids. The ends were cut back, 0 bases at V and 6 bases at J, with 18 bases in the middle.

This chain joins TRBV28 and TRBJ2-6; no firm D call. This CDR3 has 16 residues. Between the trimmed V and J ends, which lost 8 bases and 2 bases, there was a span of 16 bases. Germline CDR1 reads MDHEN; CDR2 reads SYDVKM. This chain's CDR3 is CASSGPPNPGANVLTF. The CDR3 coding sequence is TGTGCCAGCTCGGGCCCCCCGAACCCTGGGGCCAACGTCCTGACTTTC.

The gene calls are TRBV20-1 and TRBJ2-3; 8 bases map to TRBD2. V lost 6 bases, J lost 0 bases, and 5 bases stayed unmatched. This CDR3 has 14 residues. Germline loops: CDR1 DFQATT, CDR2 SNEGSKA (reference sequence). The CDR3 DNA follows: TGCAGTGCCGTAGCGGGGTCTAGCACAGATACGCAGTATTTT. Amino acids: CSAVAGSSTDTQYF.

The chain recombines TRBV6-5 with TRBJ1-2; weak D call: TRBD1 (5 bases). With 7 bases removed from V and 8 bases from J, the gap between germline ends came to 20 bases. CDR3 size: 14 residues. The germline CDR1 and CDR2 sequences are MNHEY and SVGAGI. The CDR3 is CASTTGGGQRGYTF. The CDR3 DNA sequence: TGTGCCAGCACCACCGGGGGAGGCCAACGGGGCTACACCTTC.

The chain has TRBV4-2 and TRBJ2-1, with 8 nucleotides matching TRBD2. The V gene's germline CDR1 is LGHNA and CDR2 YNFKEQ. CDR3 length: 16 residues. Trimming cost V 4 bases and J 0 bases; bases outside gene matches: 5. CDR3 loop: CASSPTGGDSYNEQFF. In nucleotides, the CDR3 is TGTGCCAGCAGCCCGACCGGGGGGGACTCCTACAATGAGCAGTTCTTC.

The chain is built from TRBV6-6 and TRBJ2-1; unclear D gene. Germline V gene data show CDR1 as MNHNY and CDR2 as SVGAGI (reference sequence). CDR3 size: 12 residues. V shed 5 bases and J shed 6 bases, with 8 bases lying between them. CDR3 DNA sequence: TGTGCCAGCAGTCACAATAGCAATGAGCAGTTCTTC. This encodes CASSHNSNEQFF.

This clonotype was counted a few times. The chain uses TRBV12-5 and TRBJ2-1; the D gene is possibly TRBD1 (5 bases). Germline CDR1 is LGHNT and CDR2 is FRNRAP. Trimming took off 1 base at V and 5 bases at J, with 12 bases between the two ends. The CDR3 length is 15 residues. CDR3 sequence reads: CASGLGRIGDNEQFF. The CDR3, as DNA: TGTGCTAGTGGTTTGGGGCGGATAGGGGACAATGAGCAGTTCTTC. The entire variable domain, with the rest obtained from reference TRBV12-5 and TRBJ2-1, is as follows: DARVTQTPRHKVTEMGQEVTMRCQPILGHNTVFWYRQTMMQGLELLAYFRNRAPLDDSGMPKDRFSAEMPDATLATLKIQPSEPRDSAVYFCASGLGRIGDNEQFFGPGTRLTVL.

The chain uses TRBV27 and TRBJ2-1, with D possibly called TRBD1 or TRBD2 (6 bases each). The CDR3 spans 16 residues. Germline V gene data show CDR1 as MNHEY and CDR2 as SMNVEV (reference sequence). V lost 2 bases and J 6 bases, leaving 17 bases between the germline ends. The CDR3 bases are TGTGCCAGCAGTTTAGCACTAGGGGGGTGGGGCAATGAGCAGTTCTTC. Amino acid sequence: CASSLALGGWGNEQFF.

Ten or more counts support this clonotype. The rearrangement links TRBV20-1 to TRBJ1-6, with TRBD1 as a possible D gene (5 bases). V lost 6 bases to trimming and J lost 4 bases, with 10 bases between them. In germline, CDR1 is DFQATT, CDR2 SNEGSKA (reference sequence). This CDR3 spans 13 amino acids. This CDR3 reads CSAVGGYNSPLHF. The CDR3 bases are TGCAGTGCCGTCGGGGGTTATAATTCACCCCTCCACTTT.

This clonotype was picked up one time. This chain connects TRBV18 to TRBJ2-5; TRBD1 might be the D (6 bases). Germline assignment: CDR1 KGHSH and CDR2 LQKENI. The CDR3 covers 17 residues. The V end was cut by 3 bases, the J end by 0 bases, with 17 bases between. CDR3 sequence: CASSPIFGRGNQETQYF. The CDR3 nucleotides are TGTGCCAGCTCACCGATTTTCGGCAGGGGTAACCAAGAGACCCAGTACTTC.

J is TRBJ2-4 and V is TRBV7-7; tentative D call: TRBD1 (6 bases). This CDR3 is built from 13 residues. From germline, CDR1 is SSHAT and CDR2 FNYEAQ (reference sequence). The ends were cut back, 5 bases at V and 15 bases at J, with 20 bases in the middle. The CDR3 nucleotides are TGTGCCAGCAGCCCTGGAGCAGGGGATGGTCTGTACTTC. This translates into CASSPGAGDGLYF.

The V and J genes are TRBV7-9 and TRBJ2-5; 7 positions agree with TRBD2. Germline values: CDR1 SEHNR, CDR2 FQNEAQ (reference sequence). The trim removed 5 bases at V and 3 bases at J, leaving 12 bases unmatched. CDR3 length equals 16 residues. This CDR3 is CASSQAPAGLKETQYF. Written as DNA, the CDR3 is TGTGCCAGCAGCCAAGCCCCAGCGGGACTAAAAGAGACCCAGTACTTC.

This clonotype appeared a few times. The genes are TRBV15 and TRBJ2-1; 8 nucleotides align to TRBD1. This CDR3 has 15 amino acids. V lost 5 bases to trimming and J lost 0 bases; unmatched junction nucleotides: 3. Germline V gene lookup returns CDR1 LNHNV and CDR2 YYDKDF (reference sequence). The CDR3 region is CATSPDRDSYNEQFF. In DNA form, the CDR3 reads TGTGCCACCAGCCCGGACAGGGACTCCTACAATGAGCAGTTCTTC.

The chain couples TRBV12-3 or TRBV12-4 to TRBJ2-1, with a weak D call TRBD1 (5 bases). CDR3 length: 12 residues. Trimming took off 3 bases at V and 12 bases at J, with 12 bases between the two ends. This CDR3 reads CASSLRRGRQFF. CDR3 sequence (DNA): TGTGCCAGCAGTTTGCGTAGGGGCCGGCAGTTCTTC.

This clonotype was seen a handful of times. V is TRBV24-1 and J is TRBJ2-1, with D perhaps matching TRBD1 (5 bases). Trimming removed 5 bases from V and 3 bases from J, with 16 bases in between. Germline values: CDR1 KGHDR, CDR2 SFDVKD. CDR3 length: 16 residues. The CDR3, as DNA: TGTGCCACCAGTGCGGCCAGGGCTGATAACTACAATGAGCAGTTCTTC. This encodes CATSAARADNYNEQFF.

The sample holds many counts of this clonotype. V is TRBV7-9 and J is TRBJ2-1; perhaps TRBD2 as D (5 bases). The CDR3 has 15 residues. Looked up from germline, CDR1 is SEHNR and CDR2 is FQNEAQ (reference sequence). V shed 1 base and J shed 1 base, with 8 bases lying between them. CDR3 DNA: TGTGCCAGCAGCTTAGTACGGGAATCCTACAATGAGCAGTTCTTC. Protein product: CASSLVRESYNEQFF.

As to this clonotype: At one boundary the junction diverges from the germline segment, which might be a read error. The chain combines TRBV29-1 with TRBJ2-4; possibly TRBD1 for D (5 bases). The CDR3 extends over 13 amino acids. Germline V gene lookup returns CDR1 SQVTM and CDR2 ANQGSEA. Here the CDR3 reads CSVRPGAKSIQYF. In DNA, the CDR3 is TGCAGCGTTCGTCCTGGGGCCAAAAGCATTCAGTACTTC.